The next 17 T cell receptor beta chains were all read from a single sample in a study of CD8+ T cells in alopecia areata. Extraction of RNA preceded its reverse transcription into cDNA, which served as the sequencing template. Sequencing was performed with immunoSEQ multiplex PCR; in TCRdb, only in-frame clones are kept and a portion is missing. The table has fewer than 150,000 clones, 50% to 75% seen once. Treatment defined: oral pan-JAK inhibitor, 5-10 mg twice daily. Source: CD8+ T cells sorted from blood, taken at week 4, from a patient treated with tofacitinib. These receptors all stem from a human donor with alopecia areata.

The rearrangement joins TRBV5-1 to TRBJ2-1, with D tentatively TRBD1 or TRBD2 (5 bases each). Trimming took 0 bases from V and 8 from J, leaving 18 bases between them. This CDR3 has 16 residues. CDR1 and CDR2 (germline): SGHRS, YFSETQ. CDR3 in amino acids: CASSLDSGPLGDEQFF. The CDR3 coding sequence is TGCGCCAGCAGCTTGGATTCAGGCCCTCTGGGGGATGAGCAGTTCTTC.

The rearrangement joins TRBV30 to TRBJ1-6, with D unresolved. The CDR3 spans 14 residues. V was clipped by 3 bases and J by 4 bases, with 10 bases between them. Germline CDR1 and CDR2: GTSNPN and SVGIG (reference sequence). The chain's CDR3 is CAWSKDGYNSPLHF. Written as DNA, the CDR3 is TGTGCCTGGAGCAAGGACGGGTATAATTCACCCCTCCACTTT.

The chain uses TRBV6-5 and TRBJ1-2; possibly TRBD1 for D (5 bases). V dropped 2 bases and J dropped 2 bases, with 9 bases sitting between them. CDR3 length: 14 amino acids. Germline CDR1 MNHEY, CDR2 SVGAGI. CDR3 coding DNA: TGTGCCAGCAGTTACGCGACAGAGAACTATGGCTACACCTTC. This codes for CASSYATENYGYTF.

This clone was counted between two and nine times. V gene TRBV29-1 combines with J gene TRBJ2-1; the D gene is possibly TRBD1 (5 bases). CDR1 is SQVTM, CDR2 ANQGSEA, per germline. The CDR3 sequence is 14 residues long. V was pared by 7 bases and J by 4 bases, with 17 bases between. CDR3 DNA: TGCAGCGGGGCCCCTGGGGCCAAATACAATGAGCAGTTCTTC. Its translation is CSGAPGAKYNEQFF.

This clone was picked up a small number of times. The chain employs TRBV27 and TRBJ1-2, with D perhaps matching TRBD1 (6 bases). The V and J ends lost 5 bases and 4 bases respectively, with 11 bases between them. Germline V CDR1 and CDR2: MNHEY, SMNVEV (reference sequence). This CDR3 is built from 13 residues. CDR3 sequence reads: CASSQTGPYGYTF. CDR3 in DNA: TGTGCCAGCAGTCAGACAGGTCCCTATGGCTACACCTTC.

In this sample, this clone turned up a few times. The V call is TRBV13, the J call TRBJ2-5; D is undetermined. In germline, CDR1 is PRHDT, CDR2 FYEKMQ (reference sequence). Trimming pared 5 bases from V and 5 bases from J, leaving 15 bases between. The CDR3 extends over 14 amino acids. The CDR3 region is CASSIRASYETQYF. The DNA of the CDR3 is TGTGCCAGCAGCATTAGGGCGTCTTATGAGACCCAGTACTTC.

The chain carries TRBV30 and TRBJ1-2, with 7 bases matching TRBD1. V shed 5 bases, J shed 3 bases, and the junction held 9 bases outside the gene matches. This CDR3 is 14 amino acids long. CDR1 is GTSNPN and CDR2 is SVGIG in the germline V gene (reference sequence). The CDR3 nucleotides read TGTGCCTGGGACTACGGACAGGTGGACTATGGCTACACCTTC. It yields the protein CAWDYGQVDYGYTF.

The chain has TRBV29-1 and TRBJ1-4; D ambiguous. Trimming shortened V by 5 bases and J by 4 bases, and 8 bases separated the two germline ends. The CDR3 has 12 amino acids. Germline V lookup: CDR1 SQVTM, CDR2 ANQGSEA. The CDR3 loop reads CSVLEINEKLFF. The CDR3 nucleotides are TGCAGCGTTTTGGAGATTAATGAAAAACTGTTTTTT.

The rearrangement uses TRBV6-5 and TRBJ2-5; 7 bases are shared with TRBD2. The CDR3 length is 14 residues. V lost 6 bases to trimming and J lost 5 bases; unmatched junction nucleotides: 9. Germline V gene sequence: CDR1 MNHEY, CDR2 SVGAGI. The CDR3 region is CASRPTSEGETQYF. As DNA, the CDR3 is TGTGCCAGCAGACCCACTAGCGAGGGGGAGACCCAGTACTTC.

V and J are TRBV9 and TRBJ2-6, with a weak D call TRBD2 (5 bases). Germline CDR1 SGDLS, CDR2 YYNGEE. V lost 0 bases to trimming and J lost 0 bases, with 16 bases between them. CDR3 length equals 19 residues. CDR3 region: CASSVASDEGISGANVLTF. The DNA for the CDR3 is TGTGCCAGCAGCGTAGCTTCGGACGAGGGTATCTCTGGGGCCAACGTCCTGACTTTC.

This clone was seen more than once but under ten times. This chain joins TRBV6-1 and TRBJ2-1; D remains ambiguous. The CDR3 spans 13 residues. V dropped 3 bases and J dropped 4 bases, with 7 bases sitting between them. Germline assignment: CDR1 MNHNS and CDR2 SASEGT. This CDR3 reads CASSDRTYNEQFF. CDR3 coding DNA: TGTGCCAGCAGTGATAGAACGTACAATGAGCAGTTCTTC.

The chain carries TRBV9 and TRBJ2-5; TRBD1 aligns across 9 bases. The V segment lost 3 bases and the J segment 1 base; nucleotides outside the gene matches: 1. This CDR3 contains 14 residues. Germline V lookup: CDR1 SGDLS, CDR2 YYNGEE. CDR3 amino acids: CASSEQGAQETQYF. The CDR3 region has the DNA TGTGCCAGCAGCGAACAGGGGGCCCAAGAGACCCAGTACTTC.

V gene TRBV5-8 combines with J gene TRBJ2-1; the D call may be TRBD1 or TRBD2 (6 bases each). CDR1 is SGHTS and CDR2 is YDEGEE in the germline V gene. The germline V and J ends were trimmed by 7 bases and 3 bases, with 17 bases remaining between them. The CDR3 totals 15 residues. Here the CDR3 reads CASPKGGQVYNEQFF. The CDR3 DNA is TGTGCCAGCCCAAAAGGGGGGCAGGTCTACAATGAGCAGTTCTTC.

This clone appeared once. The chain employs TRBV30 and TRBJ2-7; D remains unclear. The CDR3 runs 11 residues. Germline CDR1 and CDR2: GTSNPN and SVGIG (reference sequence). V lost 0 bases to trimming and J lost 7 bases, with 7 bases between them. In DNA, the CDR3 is TGTGCCTGGAGTGTAAGGGTTGAGCAGTACTTC. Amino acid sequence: CAWSVRVEQYF.

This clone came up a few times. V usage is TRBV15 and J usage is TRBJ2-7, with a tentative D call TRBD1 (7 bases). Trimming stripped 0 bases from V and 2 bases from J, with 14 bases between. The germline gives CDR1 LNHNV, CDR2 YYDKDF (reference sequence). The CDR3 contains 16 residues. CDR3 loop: CATSRDQFRGAYEQYF. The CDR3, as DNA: TGTGCCACCAGCAGAGATCAGTTCAGGGGGGCCTACGAGCAGTACTTC. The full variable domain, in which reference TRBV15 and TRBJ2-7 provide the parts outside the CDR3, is DAMVIQNPRYQVTQFGKPVTLSCSQTLNHNVMYWYQQKSSQAPKLLFHYYDKDFNNEADTPDNFQSRRPNTSFCFLDIRSPGLGDTAMYLCATSRDQFRGAYEQYFGPGTRLTVT.

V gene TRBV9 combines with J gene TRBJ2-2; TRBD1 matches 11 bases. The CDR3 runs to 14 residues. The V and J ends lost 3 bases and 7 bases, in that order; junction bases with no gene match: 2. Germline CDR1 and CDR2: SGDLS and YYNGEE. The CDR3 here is CASSAGTGGGELFF. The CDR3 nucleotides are TGTGCCAGCAGCGCGGGGACAGGGGGCGGGGAGCTGTTTTTT.

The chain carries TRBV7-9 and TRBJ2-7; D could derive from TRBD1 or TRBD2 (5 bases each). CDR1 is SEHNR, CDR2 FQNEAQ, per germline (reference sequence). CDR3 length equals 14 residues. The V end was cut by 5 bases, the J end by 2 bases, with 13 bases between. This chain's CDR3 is CASSPWDRTYEQYF. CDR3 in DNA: TGTGCCAGCAGCCCCTGGGACCGAACCTACGAGCAGTACTTC.